This TCR beta chain is from a study of blood T cell repertoires in COVID-19. Study as a whole: The United States, Italy and Spain were the sources of the acute and convalescent COVID-19 samples. Sources were T cells, B-cell-depleted T cells, or PBMCs; the material itself was cDNA or gDNA.

The V gene's germline CDR1 is SNHLY and CDR2 FYNNEI. The CDR3 contains 12 residues. Trimming pared 0 bases from V and 10 bases from J, leaving 9 bases between. Per the study methods: Reference gene primer amplification gave estimated nucleated cell counts. Assay: immunoSEQ multiplex PCR; the TCRdb copy retains only in-frame clones and omits some. D and trimming come from the DNA, and the V and J calls and clone size come from that table. The sample consists of 150,000 or so clones, roughly four fifths of them appearing once. This receptor was identified in a human donor with acute or convalescent COVID-19. The donor label of this sample is uncertain. The genes are TRBV2 and TRBJ1-1; the D is unclear. The sample consisted of peripheral blood. Here the CDR3 DNA reads TGTGCCAGCAGTGAAGCCCCCCTAGGAGCTTTCTTT. This gives the protein CASSEAPLGAFF.